A selection of T cell receptor beta chains follows, all from one sample in a study of cytomegalovirus exposure and HLA in healthy donors. Profiling relied on immunoSEQ multiplex PCR, and the TCRdb table lists in-frame clones only, not all of them. Here the sample spans more than 150,000 clones, roughly three quarters being singletons. The sequencing input was PBMCs. All receptors derive from a woman in her 30s in good health and CMV-seropositive. CDR3s include the opening cysteine and the closing phenylalanine or tryptophan. A D gene is named only where the DNA matches it firmly. Size is stated for part of the rows, as once, few or many counts, or as a class when the clone is expanded.

17	TRBD2	TRBV6-1	TRBJ2-3	.	CASSESGLAGGTDTQYF	TGTGCCAGCAGTGAATCTGGGCTAGCGGGGGGCACAGATACGCAGTATTTT
16	.	TRBV9	TRBJ2-1	.	CASSVGGSGPSEEQFF	TGTGCCAGCAGCGTAGGGGGCTCCGGGCCATCTGAAGAGCAGTTCTTC
15	TRBD1	TRBV19	TRBJ2-3	few	CASSWTGYGTDTQYF	TGTGCCAGTAGCTGGACAGGGTACGGCACAGATACGCAGTATTTT
15	.	TRBV29-1	TRBJ1-5	few	CSVENKATGNQPQHF	TGCAGCGTTGAAAATAAGGCAACGGGTAATCAGCCCCAGCATTTT
14	TRBD1	TRBV5-4	TRBJ1-1	.	CASSLDRGTTEAFF	TGTGCCAGCAGTTTAGACAGGGGGACCACTGAAGCTTTCTTT
11	.	TRBV28	TRBJ1-2	.	CASSSRTAGNF	TGTGCCAGCAGTAGTAGGACAGCCGGTAACTTC
14	TRBD1	TRBV5-1	TRBJ2-1	.	CASSLGQGGNEQFF	TGCGCCAGCAGCTTGGGACAGGGGGGAAATGAGCAGTTCTTC
14	.	TRBV4-3	TRBJ1-2	.	CASSPHGGGNGYTF	TGCGCCAGCAGCCCCCATGGCGGGGGAAATGGCTACACCTTC
15	.	TRBV2	TRBJ2-2	.	CASSETFPPGGELFF	TGTGCCAGCAGTGAAACCTTTCCCCCCGGCGGGGAGCTGTTTTTT
14	.	TRBV18	TRBJ1-6	.	CASSPSGANSPLHF	TGTGCCAGCTCACCATCAGGGGCAAACTCACCCCTCCACTTT
14	.	TRBV28	TRBJ2-5	few	CASSFGGALETQYF	TGTGCCAGCAGTTTTGGGGGGGCATTAGAGACCCAGTACTTC
15	.	TRBV10-3	TRBJ2-2	.	CAITAVQGGAGELFF	TGTGCCATCACTGCCGTCCAGGGTGGAGCCGGGGAGCTGTTTTTT
18	TRBD1	TRBV23-1	TRBJ2-4	.	CASSQGQGRGWAKNIQYF	TGCGCCAGCAGTCAAGGACAGGGGAGAGGTTGGGCCAAAAACATTCAGTACTTC
13	.	TRBV30	TRBJ1-6	.	CACFSSYNSPLHF	TGTGCCTGCTTTAGCTCCTATAATTCACCCCTCCACTTT
14	.	TRBV5-1	TRBJ1-2	.	CASSLGQELYGYTF	TGCGCCAGCAGCTTGGGTCAGGAACTCTATGGCTACACCTTC
15	.	TRBV7-2	TRBJ2-7	.	CASSSSISGSYEQYF	TGTGCCAGCAGCTCTTCCATTAGCGGCTCCTACGAGCAGTACTTC
15	.	TRBV5-1	TRBJ2-2	.	CASSLWGAGTGELFF	TGCGCCAGCAGCTTGTGGGGCGCCGGCACCGGGGAGCTGTTTTTT
14	TRBD1	TRBV19	TRBJ2-7	.	CASSADRGQGEQYF	TGTGCCAGTAGTGCGGACAGGGGGCAAGGTGAGCAGTACTTC
17	.	TRBV5-4	TRBJ1-5	.	CASSLLSLGGTSQPQHF	TGTGCCAGCAGCTTGTTGTCCTTGGGGGGGACCAGTCAGCCCCAGCATTTT
14	.	TRBV27	TRBJ2-1	.	CASSLKAGRGEQFF	TGTGCCAGCAGTCTAAAGGCCGGCCGGGGGGAGCAGTTCTTC
16	.	TRBV27	TRBJ2-1	.	CASSLSKGGPSGEQFF	TGTGCCAGCAGTTTATCTAAGGGGGGGCCTAGCGGTGAGCAGTTCTTC
18	TRBD2	TRBV4-2	TRBJ2-1	.	CASSHLRAGGGSYNEQFF	TGTGCCAGCAGCCACCTTAGAGCGGGGGGCGGGTCCTACAATGAGCAGTTCTTC
13	.	TRBV7-2	TRBJ2-3	.	CASSQAGTDTQYF	TGTGCCAGCAGCCAGGCAGGCACAGATACGCAGTATTTT
15	.	TRBV10-3	TRBJ1-5	.	CAISEPTVTNQPQHF	TGTGCCATCAGTGAGCCCACGGTAACCAATCAGCCCCAGCATTTT
14	.	TRBV9	TRBJ2-5	.	CASSPDRMEETQYF	TGTGCCAGCAGCCCAGACAGGATGGAAGAGACCCAGTACTTC
14	.	TRBV28	TRBJ2-7	few	CASRGRGSSYEQYF	TGTGCCAGCAGGGGGAGGGGGAGCTCCTACGAGCAGTACTTC
15	TRBD1	TRBV9	TRBJ1-2	.	CASSATQDRYYGYTF	TGTGCCAGCAGCGCTACTCAGGACAGGTACTATGGCTACACCTTC
15	TRBD1	TRBV9	TRBJ1-6	.	CASSPGQGKNSPLHF	TGTGCCAGCAGTCCGGGACAGGGGAAAAATTCACCCCTCCACTTT
15	.	TRBV18	TRBJ2-1	few	CASSATQGPYNEQFF	TGTGCCAGCTCAGCGACACAGGGACCCTACAATGAGCAGTTCTTC
14	.	TRBV2	TRBJ1-5	.	CASRPTGSNQPQHF	TGTGCCAGCAGGCCTACAGGTAGCAATCAGCCCCAGCATTTT
14	TRBD2	TRBV11-2	TRBJ2-1	.	CARTRGGLYNEQFF	TGTGCCAGGACTCGGGGGGGCCTCTACAATGAGCAGTTCTTC
14	.	TRBV18	TRBJ2-7	.	CASSPPYRVDEQYF	TGTGCCAGCTCACCACCCTACAGGGTCGACGAGCAGTACTTC
14	.	TRBV7-2	TRBJ1-5	.	CASSLVRNNQPQHF	TGTGCCAGCAGCTTAGTCAGGAACAATCAGCCCCAGCATTTT